The 27 T cell receptor beta chains given below trace back to one sample, sequenced in a study of blood T cell repertoires in COVID-19. TCRdb's table, derived via immunoSEQ multiplex PCR, lists solely in-frame clones and lacks some. Counted here are approximately 270,000 clones, approximately 83% occurring once; the ten biggest clones make up 3.5% to 5.5%. Input material: PBMCs or T cells enriched from blood (not recorded which). Every receptor here comes from a woman younger than 45 who had recovered from COVID-19.

The sample holds a few counts of this clone. This sequence joins TRBV5-5 and TRBJ1-4; possible D gene TRBD1, 6 bases. The CDR3 extends over 15 amino acids. Germline V CDR1 and CDR2: SGHKS, YYEKEE (reference sequence). The V end lost 3 bases, the J end lost 6 bases, and 15 bases lay between the germline ends. CDR3 sequence (DNA): TGTGCCAGCAGCTCGGTGGGACAACTGTATGAAAAACTGTTTTTT. Its translation is CASSSVGQLYEKLFF.

The CDR3 DNA is TGTGCCAGCTCGTTAAATTTTCCCGGACAGGAGGCAACTAATGAAAAACTGTTTTTT. Translated: CASSLNFPGQEATNEKLFF. The rearrangement links TRBV11-2 to TRBJ1-4; 7 bases align to TRBD1. Germline V gives CDR1 SGHAT, CDR2 FQNNGV. This CDR3 has 19 residues. V gave up 8 bases and J gave up 0 bases; unmatched junction bases: 18. The full variable domain, its missing parts supplied by reference TRBV11-2 and TRBJ1-4, is EAGVAQSPRYKIIEKRQSVAFWCNPISGHATLYWYQQILGQGPKLLIQFQNNGVVDDSQLPKDRFSAERLKGVDSTLKIQPAKLEDSAVYLCASSLNFPGQEATNEKLFFGSGTQLSVL.

This rearrangement joins TRBV28 to TRBJ2-3; 10 bases are shared with TRBD1. J gave up 0 bases and V 1 base, and 4 bases lay outside the gene matches. The germline gives CDR1 MDHEN, CDR2 SYDVKM. The CDR3 loop spans 17 amino acids. CDR3 in DNA: TGTGCCAGCAGTTTATACGGGACAGGGGCCAGCACAGATACGCAGTATTTT. This codes for CASSLYGTGASTDTQYF.

This clone was seen only once. The chain recombines TRBV15 with TRBJ2-1, with TRBD2 as a possible D gene (6 bases). This CDR3 region has 16 residues. V lost 1 base and J lost 4, with 14 bases in between. Germline lookup yields CDR1 LNHNV and CDR2 YYDKDF (reference sequence). CDR3: CATSRVAGYHYNEQFF. The CDR3, as DNA: TGTGCCACCAGCAGAGTGGCGGGGTACCATTACAATGAGCAGTTCTTC.

This chain links TRBV7-9 with TRBJ2-2; 10 bases are a match to TRBD1. V lost 7 bases to trimming and J lost 4 bases; unmatched junction nucleotides: 6. Germline V lookup: CDR1 SEHNR, CDR2 FQNEAQ (reference sequence). There are 15 residues in the CDR3. CDR3 loop: CASTVGTGVTGELFF. Written as DNA, the CDR3 is TGTGCCAGCACCGTAGGGACAGGGGTCACCGGGGAGCTGTTTTTT.

This clone was counted once. The CDR3 DNA reads as TGCAGCGTACAGGGTCTAGCGGGTGGGGAGCAGTTCTTC. It specifies CSVQGLAGGEQFF. The V call is TRBV29-1, the J call TRBJ2-1, with 8 bases identical to TRBD2. The CDR3 runs to 13 residues. CDR1 is SQVTM, CDR2 ANQGSEA, per germline. Unmatched junction bases numbered 11, after V lost 6 bases and J lost 10 bases.

The chain joins TRBV29-1 to TRBJ1-5; no clear D. Trimming removed 4 bases from V and 11 bases from J, with 12 bases in between. Germline V gives CDR1 SQVTM, CDR2 ANQGSEA. The CDR3 sequence is 11 residues long. CDR3 sequence (DNA): TGCAGCGTTGGGATTGGAGGGACCCAGCATTTT. Protein: CSVGIGGTQHF.

The gene calls are TRBV7-2 and TRBJ2-1; unclear D gene. The germline CDR1 and CDR2 sequences are SGHTA and FQGNSA. The CDR3 loop spans 15 amino acids. With 3 bases removed from V and 0 bases from J, the gap between germline ends came to 9 bases. CDR3 sequence (DNA): TGTGCCAGCAGCTTTGATATCAGCTCCTACAATGAGCAGTTCTTC. This codes for CASSFDISSYNEQFF. Looking up the rest from reference TRBV7-2 and TRBJ2-1 gives the full variable domain: GAGVSQSPSNKVTEKGKDVELRCDPISGHTALYWYRQSLGQGLEFLIYFQGNSAPDKSGLPSDRFSAERTGGSVSTLTIQRTQQEDSAVYLCASSFDISSYNEQFFGPGTRLTVL.

The rearrangement joins TRBV5-6 to TRBJ1-3; D call uncertain. CDR3 size: 14 residues. Germline V gene sequence: CDR1 SGHDT, CDR2 YYEEEE. V lost 0 bases and J lost 5, with 9 bases in between. CDR3 in DNA: TGTGCCAGCAGCTTGGACTCCGTCAGAAACACCATATATTTT. Translated: CASSLDSVRNTIYF.

The chain uses TRBV28 and TRBJ1-3, with TRBD1 identical over 7 bases. CDR3 length equals 15 residues. CDR1 and CDR2 (germline): MDHEN, SYDVKM. V shed 5 bases, J shed 0 bases, and the junction held 4 bases outside the gene matches. This CDR3 reads CASSVTGVSGNTIYF. In nucleotides, the CDR3 is TGTGCCAGCAGTGTCACAGGGGTCTCTGGAAACACCATATATTTT. The variable domain in full, completed from reference TRBV28 and TRBJ1-3, reads DVKVTQSSRYLVKRTGEKVFLECVQDMDHENMFWYRQDPGLGLRLIYFSYDVKMKEKGDIPEGYSVSREKKERFSLILESASTNQTSMYLCASSVTGVSGNTIYFGEGSWLTVV.

Here the CDR3 reads CASLSLLAGRDNEQFF. The CDR3 DNA sequence: TGTGCCAGTCTAAGCCTACTAGCGGGAAGGGACAATGAGCAGTTCTTC. V is TRBV19 and J is TRBJ2-1, with TRBD2 matching over 10 bases. The V gene end was trimmed by 8 bases and the J gene end by 5 bases; junction bases not matched to a gene: 12. CDR1 and CDR2 (germline): LNHDA, SQIVND (reference sequence). The CDR3 spans 16 residues. The whole variable domain, filled in from reference TRBV19 and TRBJ2-1, reads DGGITQSPKYLFRKEGQNVTLSCEQNLNHDAMYWYRQDPGQGLRLIYYSQIVNDFQKGDIAEGYSVSREKKESFPLTVTSAQKNPTAFYLCASLSLLAGRDNEQFFGPGTRLTVL.

V usage is TRBV6-1 and J usage is TRBJ1-2; D gene uncertain. CDR1 is MNHNS, CDR2 SASEGT, per germline. The CDR3 has 15 amino acids. V lost 1 base and J lost 2, with 11 bases in between. In DNA, the CDR3 is TGTGCCAGCAGTGAAGTATATCGGGTCAACTATGGCTACACCTTC. Protein product: CASSEVYRVNYGYTF.

The genes are TRBV5-8 and TRBJ2-5, with 8 bases aligning to TRBD2. Germline V CDR1 and CDR2: SGHTS, YDEGEE. V lost 3 bases to trimming and J lost 1 base; unmatched junction nucleotides: 14. This CDR3 has 18 residues. This chain's CDR3 is CASSYEATSGNPQETQYF. The CDR3 nucleotides read TGTGCCAGCAGCTATGAGGCTACTAGCGGCAACCCCCAAGAGACCCAGTACTTC.

In this sample, this clone turned up once. The CDR3 nucleotides are TGTGCCAGCAGTTCGGCAGTGACAGACTATAATTCACCCCTCCACTTT. It is translated as CASSSAVTDYNSPLHF. The genes are TRBV6-5 and TRBJ1-6; D may be TRBD1 (5 bases). Trimming left V 4 bases short and J 3 bases short, with 13 bases between. The CDR3 totals 16 residues. Germline values: CDR1 MNHEY, CDR2 SVGAGI.

This chain connects TRBV4-1 to TRBJ2-7; D call uncertain. The germline V and J ends were trimmed by 4 bases and 6 bases, with 16 bases remaining between them. Germline V CDR1 and CDR2: MGHRA, YSYEKL. This CDR3 comprises 14 residues. The CDR3 coding sequence is TGCGCCAGCAGCCCACGGCTATTAACGGGCGAGCAGTACTTC. Protein: CASSPRLLTGEQYF.

This chain links TRBV7-2 with TRBJ1-2; 7 bases align to TRBD1. Germline-derived CDR1 and CDR2 are SGHTA and FQGNSA. CDR3 size: 15 residues. The V segment lost 3 bases and the J segment 0 bases; nucleotides outside the gene matches: 4. CDR3 sequence (DNA): TGTGCCAGCAGCTTTTCCGGGACAGCTAACTATGGCTACACCTTC. This encodes CASSFSGTANYGYTF.

The rearrangement links TRBV5-1 to TRBJ1-1; 8 nucleotides agree with TRBD1. The CDR3 extends over 16 amino acids. Germline assignment: CDR1 SGHRS and CDR2 YFSETQ. V dropped 4 bases and J dropped 2; count of bases not matched to a gene: 10. The CDR3 DNA reads as TGCGCCAGCAGCCCCAGGGGGCGCTTAATAAACACTGAAGCTTTCTTT. Its translation is CASSPRGRLINTEAFF.

The genes are TRBV14 and TRBJ2-2; the D gene is possibly TRBD2 (5 bases). CDR3 length: 17 residues. Germline loops: CDR1 SGHDN, CDR2 FVKESK. The germline V and J ends were trimmed by 3 bases and 4 bases, with 18 bases remaining between them. The CDR3: CASSHIPGSRGTGELFF. The CDR3 DNA reads TGTGCCAGCAGCCACATACCGGGATCCCGGGGCACCGGGGAGCTGTTTTTT.

This chain links TRBV6-8 with TRBJ1-2, with D perhaps TRBD1 (6 bases). CDR3 length equals 14 residues. V lost 8 bases and J 12 bases, leaving 25 bases between the germline ends. Germline assignment: CDR1 MNHGY and CDR2 SAAAGT. In DNA form, the CDR3 reads TGTGCCAGCTGGGTTGGGCGGACAGTAGTTTGCGACACCTTC. It yields the protein CASWVGRTVVCDTF.

CDR3 sequence (DNA): TGTGCCACCAGTTTGAGCAATGAGCAGTTCTTC. It yields the protein CATSLSNEQFF. This sequence joins TRBV24-1 and TRBJ2-1; D unclear. This CDR3 comprises 11 residues. Germline CDR1 KGHDR, CDR2 SFDVKD. Trimming left V 6 bases short and J 6 bases short, with 5 bases between.

This chain joins TRBV24-1 and TRBJ2-1; the match to TRBD2 covers 7 bases. Germline V lookup: CDR1 KGHDR, CDR2 SFDVKD. The CDR3 contains 16 residues. With 1 base clipped from V and 5 bases from J, the junction kept 7 bases outside the gene matches. CDR3 residues: CATSDFRASGDNEQFF. CDR3 sequence (DNA): TGTGCCACCAGTGATTTTAGGGCTAGCGGAGACAATGAGCAGTTCTTC.

The chain is built from TRBV6-2 or TRBV6-3 and TRBJ2-2; 10 bases are shared with TRBD2. Germline-derived CDR1 and CDR2 are MNHEY and SVGEGT. V lost 5 bases to trimming and J lost 7 bases; unmatched junction nucleotides: 1. This CDR3 has 13 amino acids. CDR3 bases: TGTGCCAGCAGTCTAGCGGGGGTCGGGGAGCTGTTTTTT. This gives the protein CASSLAGVGELFF.

This clone has a handful of counts. The chain is built from TRBV7-3 and TRBJ1-1, with D possibly matching TRBD1 (5 bases). The CDR3 is made up of 15 amino acids. CDR1 and CDR2 from the germline V gene are SGHTA and FQGTGA. The V end lost 1 base, the J end lost 2 bases, and 11 bases lay between the germline ends. CDR3 nucleotide sequence: TGTGCCAGCAGCTTAATGCCGCAGGGAAACACTGAAGCTTTCTTT. Amino acid sequence: CASSLMPQGNTEAFF.

This rearrangement joins TRBV7-9 to TRBJ1-4, with D tentatively TRBD1 (5 bases). V gave up 4 bases and J gave up 0 bases, with 9 bases separating them. The CDR3 covers 15 residues. CDR1 and CDR2 from the germline V gene are SEHNR and FQNEAQ (reference sequence). The chain's CDR3 is CASSWGGATNEKLFF. CDR3 DNA sequence: TGTGCCAGCAGCTGGGGGGGAGCAACTAATGAAAAACTGTTTTTT.

The V gene is TRBV7-9, the J gene TRBJ1-2; 7 bases agree with TRBD1. The V and J ends lost 5 bases and 7 bases, in that order; junction bases with no gene match: 16. The CDR3 consists of 16 residues. In germline, CDR1 is SEHNR, CDR2 FQNEAQ (reference sequence). CDR3 amino acids: CASSPPSTGWGGGYTF. The DNA for the CDR3 is TGTGCCAGCAGCCCACCCTCGACAGGGTGGGGAGGTGGCTACACCTTC.

The chain couples TRBV6-5 to TRBJ1-2; 7 bases match TRBD1. V lost 6 bases and J lost 1; bases outside the gene matches: 8. This CDR3 contains 15 residues. Looked up from germline, CDR1 is MNHEY and CDR2 is SVGAGI. In nucleotides, the CDR3 is TGTGCCAGCAGAACCCGGACAGGAAATAACTATGGCTACACCTTC. It is translated as CASRTRTGNNYGYTF.

The CDR3 DNA follows: TGTGCCAGCAGTCACGTCTCAGGGGGCCCTAGATCTCATGAGCAGTTCTTC. Residues: CASSHVSGGPRSHEQFF. V is TRBV6-6 and J is TRBJ2-1, with 8 bases fitting TRBD1. Germline V gives CDR1 MNHNY, CDR2 SVGAGI (reference sequence). This CDR3 is 17 amino acids long. The V and J ends lost 5 bases and 8 bases, in that order; junction bases with no gene match: 17.